This T cell receptor (beta chain) was retrieved from a study of PD-1 blockade in classical Hodgkin lymphoma. Only in-frame clones appear in the TCRdb table, and some are missing; sequencing was by immunoSEQ multiplex PCR. The sample has approximately 21,000 clones; approximately 87% are singletons. The CDR3 totals 14 residues. The germline CDR1 and CDR2 sequences are MGHDK and SYGVNS. Between the trimmed V and J ends, which lost 4 bases and 1 base, there was a span of 10 bases. This clone was counted a single time. Time point specified: newly diagnosed, previously untreated cHL patient sample. Magnetic negative selection isolated CD8+ T cells from thawed PBMCs.

The TCR sequence derives from a human donor with classical Hodgkin lymphoma. Sample: CD8+ T cells from blood. The chain combines TRBV25-1 with TRBJ1-1; D perhaps matches TRBD1 (5 bases). CDR3 nucleotide sequence: TGTGCCAGCAGTGTTCGGGGGTGGAACACTGAAGCTTTCTTT. Translation: CASSVRGWNTEAFF.